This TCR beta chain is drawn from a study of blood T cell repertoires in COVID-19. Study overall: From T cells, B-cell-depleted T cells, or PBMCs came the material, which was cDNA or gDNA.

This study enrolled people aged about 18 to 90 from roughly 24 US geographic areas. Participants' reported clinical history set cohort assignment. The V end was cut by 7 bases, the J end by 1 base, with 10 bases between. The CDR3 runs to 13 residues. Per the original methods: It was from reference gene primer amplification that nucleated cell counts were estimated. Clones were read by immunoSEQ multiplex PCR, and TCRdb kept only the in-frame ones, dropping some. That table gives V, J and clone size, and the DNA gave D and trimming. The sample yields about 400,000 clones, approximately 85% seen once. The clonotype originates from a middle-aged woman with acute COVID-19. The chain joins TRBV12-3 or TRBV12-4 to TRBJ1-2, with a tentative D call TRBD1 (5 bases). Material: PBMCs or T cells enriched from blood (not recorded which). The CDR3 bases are TGTGCCAGCACCCCGGGGGTTAACTATGGCTACACCTTC. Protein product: CASTPGVNYGYTF.